Following are 31 T cell receptor beta chains from one sample sequenced in a study of CD8+CD57+ T cells in acquired aplastic anemia. Patients included in sequencing had previously demonstrated CD8+CD57+ cell expansion by flow cytometry. According to the study, genomic DNA was the template for TCR beta VDJ and CDR3 profiling. TCRdb recomputed calls from the reads with MiXCR, one row per CDR3 protein. The sample lists a few hundred thousand distinct CDR3 sequences, under 50% seen once, with around 20% in the top ten. Sequencing used sorted CD4+, CD8+, or CD8+CD57+ T cells (not recorded which) from PBMCs. The source is a human donor with aplastic anemia.

This clonotype appeared a few times. Given a much more abundant clone one base away, this may be a read error. The gene calls are TRBV7-2 and TRBJ2-1; no definite D call. The CDR3 loop spans 13 amino acids. With 8 bases removed from V and 2 bases from J, the gap between germline ends came to 10 bases. Germline V gives CDR1 SGHTA, CDR2 FQGNSA. The CDR3 nucleotides are TGTGCCAGCGGCCCCGCAGCCTACAATGAGCAGTTCTTC. Protein: CASGPAAYNEQFF.

In nucleotides, the CDR3 is TGTGCCAGCAGTTCTACCGGGAGCGGGAACACTGAAGCTTTCTTT. This gives the protein CASSSTGSGNTEAFF. The chain links TRBV2 to TRBJ1-1; no reliable D call. The CDR3 is 15 amino acids. V was pared by 5 bases and J by 1 base, with 14 bases between. Germline lookup yields CDR1 SNHLY and CDR2 FYNNEI.

This clonotype has ten or more counts. The J gene is TRBJ2-7, the V gene TRBV24-1; the D gene is possibly TRBD1 (6 bases). V was clipped by 1 base and J by 2 bases, with 14 bases between them. The CDR3 contains 16 residues. Germline values: CDR1 KGHDR, CDR2 SFDVKD. CDR3 nucleotides: TGTGCCACCAGTGATTTAAGGCAGGGGTATGCCTACGAGCAGTACTTC. This translates into CATSDLRQGYAYEQYF.

This clonotype occurred many times. V gene TRBV20-1 combines with J gene TRBJ1-1, with 7 bases that match TRBD1. The trim removed 3 bases at V and 0 bases at J, leaving 7 bases unmatched. CDR1 is DFQATT, CDR2 SNEGSKA, per germline (reference sequence). The CDR3 runs to 15 residues. In DNA form, the CDR3 reads TGCAGTGCTAGGGCGATAGGGACAGTGAACACTGAAGCTTTCTTT. The encoded protein is CSARAIGTVNTEAFF.

This clonotype was counted between two and nine times. The chain has TRBV3-1 and TRBJ2-2; a weak D match, TRBD1 (5 bases). V was cut by 0 bases and J by 8 bases, with 10 bases left in between. The CDR3 has 14 amino acids. The germline CDR1 and CDR2 sequences are LGHDT and YNNKEL (reference sequence). CDR3 sequence: CASSQDQGAGELFF. Here the CDR3 DNA reads TGTGCCAGCAGCCAAGATCAGGGCGCGGGGGAGCTGTTTTTT.

The chain recombines TRBV7-3 with TRBJ2-5, with 11 bases aligning to TRBD1. CDR3 size: 16 residues. V gave up 5 bases and J gave up 1 base; unmatched junction bases: 6. Germline V gene lookup returns CDR1 SGHTA and CDR2 FQGTGA. The CDR3 DNA reads TGTGCCAGCAGCGTAGGGACAGGGGGATCCCAAGAGACCCAGTACTTC. Translation: CASSVGTGGSQETQYF.

The J gene is TRBJ2-7, the V gene TRBV2; perhaps TRBD1 as D (5 bases). The CDR3 covers 13 residues. V dropped 2 bases and J dropped 5 bases, with 10 bases sitting between them. Germline values: CDR1 SNHLY, CDR2 FYNNEI. CDR3 sequence (DNA): TGTGCCAGCAGTGAATGGTGGACAAACGAGCAGTACTTC. Translating gives CASSEWWTNEQYF.

With regard to this clonotype: Possible read error: a much larger clone is one base away. Since no conserved phenylalanine or tryptophan closes the CDR3, a read error is the likely cause. The chain has TRBV5-8 and TRBJ1-2; TRBD1 aligns across 9 bases. Germline V gene lookup returns CDR1 SGHTS and CDR2 YDEGEE. The CDR3 runs to 15 residues. CDR3 region: CASSLGTGIIYGYTL. The CDR3 DNA reads as TGCGCCAGCAGCTTGGGGACAGGGATTATCTATGGCTACACCCTC.

For this clonotype: This may be a read error, as it is one base from a much larger clone. This sequence joins TRBV9 and TRBJ2-2; no clear D. Looked up from germline, CDR1 is SGDLS and CDR2 is YYNGEE. The CDR3 extends over 12 amino acids. The CDR3 here is CASNVVLGQLFF. The DNA for the CDR3 is TGTGCCAGCAACGTAGTCCTCGGGCAGCTGTTTTTT.

The V and J genes are TRBV19 and TRBJ2-2; 10 bases fit TRBD1. The germline CDR1 and CDR2 sequences are LNHDA and SQIVND (reference sequence). The CDR3 spans 16 residues. The trim removed 7 bases at V and 2 bases at J, leaving 7 bases unmatched. The CDR3 reads CASTKGTGVNTGELFF. DNA for the CDR3: TGTGCCAGTACTAAAGGGACAGGGGTAAACACCGGGGAGCTGTTTTTT.

V and J are TRBV7-6 and TRBJ2-2, with TRBD1 matching 7 bases. The CDR3 is 15 residues long. Germline CDR1 and CDR2: SGHVS and FNYEAQ. The ends lost 5 bases at V and 2 bases at J; junction bases unmatched: 5. The CDR3 loop reads CASSRDSLNTGELFF. The CDR3 coding sequence is TGTGCCAGCAGCAGGGACAGCCTAAACACCGGGGAGCTGTTTTTT. Looking up the rest from reference TRBV7-6 and TRBJ2-2 gives the full variable domain: GAGVSQSPRYKVTKRGQDVALRCDPISGHVSLYWYRQALGQGPEFLTYFNYEAQQDKSGLPNDRFSAERPEGSISTLTIQRTEQRDSAMYRCASSRDSLNTGELFFGEGSRLTVL.

This clonotype was counted between two and nine times. The chain uses TRBV25-1 and TRBJ1-6; D is unclear. The V gene lost 1 base and the J gene lost 16 bases, with 8 bases spanning the gap. Germline CDR1 reads MGHDK; CDR2 reads SYGVNS. The CDR3 runs to 11 residues. CDR3 amino acids: CASSEWLELHF. For the CDR3, the DNA is TGTGCCAGCAGTGAATGGCTGGAACTCCACTTT.

The chain couples TRBV24-1 to TRBJ2-7; TRBD1 aligns across 9 bases. Germline V CDR1 and CDR2: KGHDR, SFDVKD. The CDR3 extends over 14 amino acids. Trimming took 6 bases from V and 3 from J; bases not matched to a gene: 5. The CDR3 here is CATSRDRVLYEQYF. CDR3 in DNA: TGTGCCACCAGTCGGGACAGGGTTCTCTACGAGCAGTACTTC.

Comment on this clonotype: This could be a read error, since a much larger clone is one nucleotide away. The chain is built from TRBV9 and TRBJ1-2, with TRBD1 matching over 11 bases. In germline, CDR1 is SGDLS, CDR2 YYNGEE. CDR3 size: 15 residues. CDR3 in DNA: TGTGCCGGCAGCCGAGGACAGGGGGCGGACTATGGCTACACCTTC. Encoded protein: CAGSRGQGADYGYTF.

The chain employs TRBV5-1 and TRBJ1-2; weak D call: TRBD1 (5 bases). Deletions cut 4 bases from V and 4 bases from J, with 11 bases between. This CDR3 spans 13 amino acids. Germline V lookup: CDR1 SGHRS, CDR2 YFSETQ. The chain's CDR3 is CASSKGGTYGYTF. In DNA form, the CDR3 reads TGCGCCAGCAGCAAGGGTGGGACCTATGGCTACACCTTC.

This clonotype was counted ten times or more. The chain is built from TRBV6-1 and TRBJ1-6; 12 bases are shared with TRBD1. CDR3 size: 15 residues. Per germline, CDR1 MNHNS and CDR2 SASEGT. With 6 bases clipped from V and 6 bases from J, the junction kept 3 bases outside the gene matches. The CDR3: CASRGTGGPNSPLHF. The CDR3 DNA is TGTGCCAGCAGGGGGACAGGGGGCCCTAATTCACCCCTCCACTTT.

This chain connects TRBV5-1 to TRBJ2-3; TRBD2 agrees at 9 bases. Germline values: CDR1 SGHRS, CDR2 YFSETQ. This CDR3 is built from 14 residues. Losses at the gene ends were 4 bases for V and 1 base for J; bases not matched to a gene: 1. CDR3 nucleotides: TGCGCCAGCAGCCGGACTAGCGGCACAGATACGCAGTATTTT. Protein: CASSRTSGTDTQYF.

Of note for this clonotype: Just one base apart from a much larger clone, this may be a read error. The gene calls are TRBV4-1 and TRBJ1-4; D ambiguous. Germline V gene lookup returns CDR1 MGHRA and CDR2 YSYEKL. V was clipped by 4 bases and J by 7 bases, with 10 bases between them. The CDR3 is made up of 13 amino acids. For the CDR3, the DNA is TGCGCCAGCAGCCGTGACCACGGTGAAAAACTGTTTTTT. Protein product: CASSRDHGEKLFF.

The V gene is TRBV20-1, the J gene TRBJ2-3; D gene ambiguous. V lost 0 bases and J lost 1, with 8 bases in between. The germline V gene encodes CDR1 DFQATT and CDR2 SNEGSKA (reference sequence). The CDR3 length is 14 residues. CDR3 nucleotides: TGCAGTGCTAGAGATATGAGAGGCACAGATACGCAGTATTTT. Translation: CSARDMRGTDTQYF.

This chain uses TRBV12-3 or TRBV12-4 with TRBJ2-3; no definite D call. The V gene lost 8 bases and the J gene lost 2 bases, with 14 bases spanning the gap. The CDR3 loop spans 14 amino acids. In DNA, the CDR3 is TGTGCCAGCCTTGCCAGGCCGGACACAGATACGCAGTATTTT. Translated: CASLARPDTDTQYF.

The chain has TRBV2 and TRBJ1-3; no clear D. CDR3 length equals 16 residues. The V end was cut by 7 bases, the J end by 2 bases, with 18 bases between. Germline CDR1 SNHLY, CDR2 FYNNEI. The CDR3: CASTEARAGPGNTIYF. CDR3 in DNA: TGTGCCAGCACCGAAGCGCGGGCAGGCCCTGGAAACACCATATATTTT.

At least ten counts were recorded for this clonotype. The chain couples TRBV4-2 to TRBJ2-3; 10 nucleotides align to TRBD2. The V and J ends lost 1 base and 1 base, in that order; junction bases with no gene match: 5. Germline values: CDR1 LGHNA, CDR2 YNFKEQ. The length of the CDR3 is 17 residues. CDR3 sequence reads: CASSQGRTSGGTDTQYF. CDR3 coding DNA: TGTGCCAGCAGCCAAGGGAGAACTAGCGGGGGCACAGATACGCAGTATTTT.

The chain joins TRBV14 to TRBJ2-7, with D tentatively TRBD1 (6 bases). With 1 base removed from V and 2 bases from J, the gap between germline ends came to 12 bases. CDR3 size: 15 residues. Per germline, CDR1 SGHDN and CDR2 FVKESK. CDR3 DNA sequence: TGTGCCAGCAGCCAAGGGACAGCGAGGACCTACGAGCAGTACTTC. Amino acid sequence: CASSQGTARTYEQYF. The full variable domain, with the rest looked up from reference TRBV14 and TRBJ2-7, is EAGVTQFPSHSVIEKGQTVTLRCDPISGHDNLYWYRRVMGKEIKFLLHFVKESKQDESGMPNNRFLAERTGGTYSTLKVQPAELEDSGVYFCASSQGTARTYEQYFGPGTRLTVT.

For the CDR3, the DNA is TGTGCCAGCCACAACCCTAATCAGCCCCAGCATTTT. Protein sequence: CASHNPNQPQHF. The chain combines TRBV7-2 with TRBJ1-5; D is uncertain. This CDR3 region has 12 residues. Germline V gene data show CDR1 as SGHTA and CDR2 as FQGNSA. Trimming pared 8 bases from V and 4 bases from J, leaving 9 bases between.

The V and J genes are TRBV10-3 and TRBJ1-6, with 10 positions matching TRBD1. Germline V gene data show CDR1 as ENHRY and CDR2 as SYGVKD. The CDR3 runs to 14 residues. After removal of 10 bases from V and 11 bases from J, the junction contained 11 bases not matched to a gene. CDR3 region: CASRGGQGNPPLHF. The CDR3 nucleotides are TGTGCCAGCCGAGGGGGACAGGGGAATCCACCCCTCCACTTT.

This clonotype has a count of ten or more. The gene calls are TRBV7-9 and TRBJ1-2; a weak D match, TRBD1 (5 bases). The V end was cut by 3 bases, the J end by 2 bases, with 10 bases between. The CDR3 is 14 amino acids. CDR1 is SEHNR, CDR2 FQNEAQ, per germline (reference sequence). CDR3 in DNA: TGTGCCAGCAGCTTGATGGGACTCAACTATGGCTACACCTTC. Amino acid sequence: CASSLMGLNYGYTF.

A few counts support this clonotype. The chain has TRBV25-1 and TRBJ2-5; 7 nucleotides match TRBD1. CDR3 size: 15 residues. The germline gives CDR1 MGHDK, CDR2 SYGVNS. J was trimmed by 11 bases and V by 3 bases; bases with no gene match: 15. DNA for the CDR3: TGTGCCAGCAGTGAGGTTCGGGACAGAGGAGAGATTCAGTACTTC. Translated, it gives CASSEVRDRGEIQYF.

CDR3 sequence reads: CASSYPTGVTGELFF. For the CDR3, the DNA is TGTGCCAGCAGTTACCCGACAGGGGTCACCGGGGAGCTGTTTTTT. This chain joins TRBV6-1 and TRBJ2-2; 8 bases fit TRBD1. Germline lookup yields CDR1 MNHNS and CDR2 SASEGT. This CDR3 has 15 amino acids. J lost 4 bases, V lost 5 bases, and 6 bases had no gene match.

In this sample, this clonotype turned up many times. The V gene is TRBV2, the J gene TRBJ1-5, with D unclear. Trimming left V 3 bases short and J 3 bases short, with 9 bases between. Germline CDR1 SNHLY, CDR2 FYNNEI. The CDR3 runs 14 residues. The CDR3 reads CASSEVRVNQPQHF. For the CDR3, the DNA is TGTGCCAGCAGTGAGGTAAGGGTCAATCAGCCCCAGCATTTT.

The V call is TRBV2, the J call TRBJ1-1; no clear D gene. Germline-derived CDR1 and CDR2 are SNHLY and FYNNEI. The V end lost 5 bases, the J end lost 1 base, and 14 bases lay between the germline ends. The CDR3 totals 15 residues. The CDR3 DNA sequence: TGTGCCAGCAGTCGGTTGGAGAACGAGAACACTGAAGCTTTCTTT. Protein product: CASSRLENENTEAFF.

This clonotype was recorded only once. The rearrangement joins TRBV5-1 to TRBJ2-3; 7 bases line up with TRBD1. CDR1 and CDR2 from the germline V gene are SGHRS and YFSETQ. Trimming at V came to 4 bases and at J to 2 bases, leaving 4 bases not matched to a gene. The CDR3 is 14 amino acids. CDR3 loop: CASSTGENTDTQYF. CDR3 sequence (DNA): TGCGCCAGCAGCACAGGGGAGAACACAGATACGCAGTATTTT.